The next 15 T cell receptor beta chains were all read from a single sample in a study of molecular identifiers for immune sequencing clone quantification. MiXCR, run by TCRdb on the PCR reads, gives a single entry per CDR3 protein. The data hold under 650,000 distinct CDR3 sequences, with 20% observed a single time. Input material: naive CD8+ T cells from blood, with Jurkat cell RNA spiked in. Subset of the sample: FACS-sorted CD8+CD4-CCR7+CD45RA+ naive T cells. These TCRs come from a human donor in good health. Some libraries in this study had Jurkat cell RNA spiked in.

This clonotype has more than one count but fewer than ten. CDR3 sequence: CASSQEGHPLYEQYF. The CDR3 nucleotides are TGTGCCAGCAGCCAAGAAGGGCACCCTCTCTACGAGCAGTACTTC. This rearrangement joins TRBV14 to TRBJ2-7, with D unclear. The CDR3 loop spans 15 amino acids. Germline-derived CDR1 and CDR2 are SGHDN and FVKESK. V was cut by 0 bases and J by 3 bases, with 12 bases left in between.

This clonotype turned up a few times. V and J are TRBV29-1 and TRBJ2-3; D uncertain. The V gene lost 7 bases and the J gene lost 7 bases, with 12 bases spanning the gap. From germline, CDR1 is SQVTM and CDR2 ANQGSEA. The CDR3 has 11 residues. This CDR3 reads CSAPGPNTQYF. The CDR3 region has the DNA TGCAGCGCTCCTGGTCCTAATACGCAGTATTTT.

As to this clonotype: With a much larger clone just one base away, this may be a read error. This chain links TRBV4-2 with TRBJ2-7; D is perhaps TRBD1 (6 bases). This CDR3 has 15 residues. CDR1 is LGHNA and CDR2 is YNFKEQ in the germline V gene. The CDR3 bases are TGTGCCAGCAGCCCAACAATCACAGGGACCTACGGGCAGTACTTC. It encodes CASSPTITGTYGQYF.

This clonotype was seen ten or more times. This chain links TRBV4-1 with TRBJ2-7; 10 bases are a match to TRBD1. Trimming took 4 bases from V and 2 from J; bases not matched to a gene: 8. This CDR3 is 16 amino acids long. Germline lookup yields CDR1 MGHRA and CDR2 YSYEKL. The CDR3 nucleotides read TGCGCCAGCAGCCCTACGACCGGGACAGGGGCCTACGAGCAGTACTTC. Its translation is CASSPTTGTGAYEQYF.

The sample holds many counts of this clonotype. This chain links TRBV5-5 with TRBJ2-1; 9 nucleotides align to TRBD1. The CDR3 covers 18 residues. The V and J ends lost 4 bases and 0 bases, in that order; junction bases with no gene match: 11. In germline, CDR1 is SGHKS, CDR2 YYEKEE (reference sequence). The CDR3 region has the DNA TGTGCCAGCAGCAGAACACAGGGGGCGCCGAGCTCCTACAATGAGCAGTTCTTC. Amino acid sequence: CASSRTQGAPSSYNEQFF.

This clonotype was detected only a few times. The V call is TRBV11-1, the J call TRBJ2-7; perhaps TRBD1 as D (5 bases). V was cut by 6 bases and J by 4 bases, with 22 bases left in between. Germline V gene sequence: CDR1 SGHAT, CDR2 FQDESV (reference sequence). The CDR3 extends over 16 amino acids. The CDR3 DNA reads as TGTGCCAGCAGTCTAGACAGATTCTACCCGCCGTACGAGCAGTACTTC. Translating gives CASSLDRFYPPYEQYF.

J is TRBJ2-7 and V is TRBV24-1; 7 bases align to TRBD1. CDR3 size: 14 residues. The V and J ends lost 3 bases and 4 bases, in that order; junction bases with no gene match: 5. The germline V gene encodes CDR1 KGHDR and CDR2 SFDVKD. CDR3 amino acids: CATSDPMTGYEQYF. CDR3 DNA sequence: TGTGCCACCAGTGATCCGATGACAGGGTACGAGCAGTACTTC.

A word on this clonotype: Germline and junction disagree at one end, which may indicate a read error. The chain links TRBV12-3 or TRBV12-4 to TRBJ2-7; TRBD2 matches 7 bases. CDR3 length: 13 amino acids. The CDR3 DNA follows: TGTGCCGGCAGTTTTGGCGGGAGCACCGAGCAGTACTTC. This codes for CAGSFGGSTEQYF.

A note on this clonotype: A much larger clone is a single base away; this may be a read error. The chain combines TRBV30 with TRBJ2-3; no definite D call. The V end was cut by 1 base, the J end by 2 bases, with 7 bases between. Germline assignment: CDR1 GTSNPN and CDR2 SVGIG (reference sequence). The CDR3 consists of 13 residues. CDR3 residues: CAWSAYFTDTQYF. The DNA for the CDR3 is TGTGCCTGGAGTGCTTACTTCACAGATACGCAGTATTTT.

The chain has TRBV12-3 or TRBV12-4 and TRBJ2-1; 8 positions agree with TRBD1. Trimming cost V 4 bases and J 0 bases; bases outside gene matches: 11. The CDR3 is 18 amino acids. CDR3 sequence: CASSWGRGLRSSYNEQFF. The CDR3 DNA is TGTGCCAGCAGTTGGGGCAGGGGGCTTCGCAGCTCCTACAATGAGCAGTTCTTC.

To note about this clonotype: This clone may be a read error of a much larger clone one base away. The J gene is TRBJ1-1, the V gene TRBV7-9; a weak D match, TRBD1 (5 bases). CDR1 SEHNR and CDR2 FQNEAQ come from the germline V gene (reference sequence). There are 15 residues in the CDR3. The DNA of the CDR3 is TGTGCCAGCAGCTTGCAGGGAGGGACGAACACTGAATCTTTCTTT. Its protein product is CASSLQGGTNTESFF. Combining the CDR3 with reference TRBV7-9 and TRBJ1-1 gives the whole variable domain DTGVSQNPRHKITKRGQNVTFRCDPISEHNRLYWYRQTLGQGPEFLTYFQNEAQLEKSRLLSDRFSAERPKGSFSTLEIQRTEQGDSAMYLCASSLQGGTNTESFFGQGTRLTVV.

A word on this clonotype: The germline gene is not matched at one end of the junction; a read error may be the cause. The rearrangement uses TRBV13 and TRBJ1-1; possibly TRBD1 for D (5 bases). The CDR3 contains 15 residues. Germline V gene data show CDR1 as PRHDT and CDR2 as FYEKMQ (reference sequence). The chain's CDR3 is CVSSFYGALNTEAFF. The CDR3, as DNA: TGTGTCAGCAGCTTTTATGGGGCATTGAACACTGAAGCTTTCTTT.

This clonotype appeared a single time. The junction and the germline gene differ at one end; a read error may be behind it. This chain joins TRBV5-5 and TRBJ1-1, with D possibly being TRBD1 (5 bases). Germline assignment: CDR1 SGHKS and CDR2 YYEKEE (reference sequence). There are 14 residues in the CDR3. The CDR3: CAGRTAQGPSEAFF. The CDR3 DNA is TGTGCCGGCAGGACCGCCCAGGGACCTTCTGAAGCTTTCTTT.

In this sample, this clonotype turned up many times. The chain links TRBV20-1 to TRBJ2-7; D tentatively reads TRBD1 or TRBD2 (5 bases each). In germline, CDR1 is DFQATT, CDR2 SNEGSKA (reference sequence). The CDR3 totals 14 residues. V was shortened by 3 bases and J by 0 bases, with 12 bases between the two germline ends. CDR3 residues: CSASEAGSSYEQYF. For the CDR3, the DNA is TGCAGTGCTAGTGAGGCAGGGAGCTCCTACGAGCAGTACTTC.

This clonotype appeared many times. The chain carries TRBV29-1 and TRBJ1-1; D possibly corresponds to TRBD1 (5 bases). CDR3 size: 11 residues. Germline CDR1 and CDR2: SQVTM and ANQGSEA. This CDR3 reads CSWGIAAEAFF. The CDR3 DNA reads TGCTCATGGGGGATAGCGGCTGAAGCTTTCTTT.